This T cell receptor beta chain stems from a study of technical replicates of blood from several donors. The method was immunoSEQ multiplex PCR; TCRdb's version includes in-frame clones alone and lacks a portion of them. Here the sample spans fewer than 110,000 clones, 96% being singletons. The CDR3 runs 19 residues. Germline V gene sequence: CDR1 LNHDA, CDR2 SQIVND (reference sequence). With V trimmed by 7 bases and J by 1 base, 13 bases remained unmatched. This clonotype was obtained from a human donor in good health. Input material: T cells isolated from PBMCs. The chain has TRBV19 and TRBJ2-6; 10 nucleotides agree with TRBD1. CDR3: CASKQRAGTGVSGANVLTF. The CDR3 nucleotides read TGTGCCAGTAAACAAAGAGCCGGGACAGGGGTTTCTGGGGCCAACGTCCTGACTTTC.